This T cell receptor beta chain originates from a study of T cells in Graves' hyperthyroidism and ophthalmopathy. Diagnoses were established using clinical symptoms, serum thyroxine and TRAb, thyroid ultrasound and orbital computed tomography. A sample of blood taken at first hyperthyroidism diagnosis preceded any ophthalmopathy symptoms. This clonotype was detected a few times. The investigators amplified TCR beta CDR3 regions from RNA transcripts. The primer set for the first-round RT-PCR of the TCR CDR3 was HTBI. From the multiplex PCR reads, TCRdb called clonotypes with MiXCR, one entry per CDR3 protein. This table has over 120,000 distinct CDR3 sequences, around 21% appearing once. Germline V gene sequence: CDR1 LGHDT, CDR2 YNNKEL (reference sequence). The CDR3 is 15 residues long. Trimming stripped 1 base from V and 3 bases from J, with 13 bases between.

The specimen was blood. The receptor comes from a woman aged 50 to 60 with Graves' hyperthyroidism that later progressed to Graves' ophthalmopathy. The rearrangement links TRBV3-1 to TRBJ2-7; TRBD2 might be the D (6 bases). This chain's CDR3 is CASSQVASGLYEQYF. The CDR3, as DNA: TGTGCCAGCAGCCAAGTCGCCAGCGGGCTCTACGAGCAGTACTTC.